This TCR beta chain appears in the sequencing data of a study of T-cell reconstitution after alpha-beta-depleted transplantation in children. The trim removed 4 bases at V and 7 bases at J, leaving 16 bases unmatched. Germline-derived CDR1 and CDR2 are MGHRA and YSYEKL. The CDR3 spans 18 residues. For TCRbeta, the library was prepared with unique molecular identifiers. TCRdb independently ran MiXCR on the PCR reads; one entry per CDR3 protein. The table records hundreds of thousands of distinct CDR3 sequences, 15% to 20% of them present only once. This clonotype was sampled from a human donor who donated a stem cell graft to a child with acute lymphoblastic leukemia. The rearrangement joins TRBV4-1 to TRBJ2-3, with 11 bases that match TRBD2. The source material was PBMCs from the stem cell graft donor, sampled from the stem cell graft. CDR3 residues: CASSLQEVAGGPSHTQYF. In DNA form, the CDR3 reads TGCGCCAGCAGCCTCCAAGAGGTAGCGGGAGGGCCTTCCCATACGCAGTATTTT.